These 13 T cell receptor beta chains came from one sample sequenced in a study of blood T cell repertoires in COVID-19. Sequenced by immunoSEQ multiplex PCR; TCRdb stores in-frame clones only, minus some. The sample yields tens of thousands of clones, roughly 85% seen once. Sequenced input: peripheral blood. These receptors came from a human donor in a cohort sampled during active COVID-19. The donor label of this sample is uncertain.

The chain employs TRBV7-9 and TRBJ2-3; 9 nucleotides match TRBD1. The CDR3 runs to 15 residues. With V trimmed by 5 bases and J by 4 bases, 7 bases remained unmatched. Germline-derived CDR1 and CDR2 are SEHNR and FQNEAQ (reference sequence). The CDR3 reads CASSDRQGEADTQYF. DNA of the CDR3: TGTGCCAGCAGCGATCGACAGGGGGAGGCAGATACGCAGTATTTT.

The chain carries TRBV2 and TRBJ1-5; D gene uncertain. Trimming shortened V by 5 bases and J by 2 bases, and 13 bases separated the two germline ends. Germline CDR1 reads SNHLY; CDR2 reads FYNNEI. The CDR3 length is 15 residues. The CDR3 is CASSNSANGNQPQHF. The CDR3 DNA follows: TGTGCCAGCAGTAATTCCGCGAATGGCAATCAGCCCCAGCATTTT.

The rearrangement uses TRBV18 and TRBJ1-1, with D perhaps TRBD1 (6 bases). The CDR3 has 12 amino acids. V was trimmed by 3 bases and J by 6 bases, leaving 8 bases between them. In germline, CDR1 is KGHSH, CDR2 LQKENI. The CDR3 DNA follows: TGTGCCAGCTCACCTACAGGGCCTGAAGCTTTCTTT. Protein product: CASSPTGPEAFF.

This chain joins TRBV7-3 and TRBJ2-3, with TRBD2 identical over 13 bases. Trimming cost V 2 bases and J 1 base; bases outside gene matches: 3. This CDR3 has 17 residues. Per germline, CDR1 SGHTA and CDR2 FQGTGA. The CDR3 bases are TGTGCCAGCAGCTTACTCGGGACTAGCGGGGGCACAGATACGCAGTATTTT. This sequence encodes CASSLLGTSGGTDTQYF.

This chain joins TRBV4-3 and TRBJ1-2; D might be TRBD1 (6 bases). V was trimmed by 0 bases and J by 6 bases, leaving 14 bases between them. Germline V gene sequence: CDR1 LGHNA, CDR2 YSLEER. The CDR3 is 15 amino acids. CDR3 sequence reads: CASSQDAGADNGYTF. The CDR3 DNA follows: TGCGCCAGCAGCCAAGACGCAGGGGCGGATAATGGCTACACCTTC.

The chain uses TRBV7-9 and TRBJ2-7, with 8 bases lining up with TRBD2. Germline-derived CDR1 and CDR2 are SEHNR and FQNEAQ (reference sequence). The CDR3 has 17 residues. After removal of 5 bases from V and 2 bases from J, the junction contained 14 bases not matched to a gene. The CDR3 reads CASSLYPGERGTYEQYF. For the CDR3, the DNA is TGTGCCAGCAGCCTCTACCCAGGGGAGCGGGGGACCTACGAGCAGTACTTC.

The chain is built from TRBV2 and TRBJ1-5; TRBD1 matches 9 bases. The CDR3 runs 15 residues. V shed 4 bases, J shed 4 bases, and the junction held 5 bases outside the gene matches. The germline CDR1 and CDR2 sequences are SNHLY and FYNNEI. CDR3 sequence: CASSGTGAYNQPQHF. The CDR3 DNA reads TGTGCCAGCAGTGGGACAGGGGCCTATAATCAGCCCCAGCATTTT.

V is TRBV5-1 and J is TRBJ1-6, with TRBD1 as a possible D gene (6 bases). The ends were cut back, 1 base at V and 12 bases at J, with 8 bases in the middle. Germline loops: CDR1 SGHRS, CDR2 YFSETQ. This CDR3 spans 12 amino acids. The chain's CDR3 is CASSLQGLPLHF. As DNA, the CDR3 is TGCGCCAGCAGCTTGCAGGGGTTACCCCTCCACTTT.

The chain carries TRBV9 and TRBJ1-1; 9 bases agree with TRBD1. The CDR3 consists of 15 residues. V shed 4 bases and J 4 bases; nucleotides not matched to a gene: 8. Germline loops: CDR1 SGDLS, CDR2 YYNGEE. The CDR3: CASSPRTGAVTEAFF. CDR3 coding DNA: TGTGCCAGCAGCCCCCGGACAGGGGCGGTCACTGAAGCTTTCTTT. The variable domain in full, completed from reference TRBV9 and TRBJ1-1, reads DSGVTQTPKHLITATGQRVTLRCSPRSGDLSVYWYQQSLDQGLQFLIQYYNGEERAKGNILERFSAQQFPDLHSELNLSSLELGDSALYFCASSPRTGAVTEAFFGQGTRLTVV.

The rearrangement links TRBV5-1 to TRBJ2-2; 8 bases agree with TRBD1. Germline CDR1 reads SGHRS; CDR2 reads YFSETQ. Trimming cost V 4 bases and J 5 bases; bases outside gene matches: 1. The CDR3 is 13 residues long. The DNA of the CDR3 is TGCGCCAGCAGCCGGACAGGGACCGGGGAGCTGTTTTTT. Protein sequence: CASSRTGTGELFF.

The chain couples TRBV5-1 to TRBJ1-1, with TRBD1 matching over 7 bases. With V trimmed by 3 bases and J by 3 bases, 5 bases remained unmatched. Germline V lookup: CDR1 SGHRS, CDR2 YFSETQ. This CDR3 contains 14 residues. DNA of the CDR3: TGCGCCAGCAGCTCGACAGGGAAGGACACTGAAGCTTTCTTT. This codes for CASSSTGKDTEAFF. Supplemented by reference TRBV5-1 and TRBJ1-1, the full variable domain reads KAGVTQTPRYLIKTRGQQVTLSCSPISGHRSVSWYQQTPGQGLQFLFEYFSETQRNKGNFPGRFSGRQFSNSRSEMNVSTLELGDSALYLCASSSTGKDTEAFFGQGTRLTVV.

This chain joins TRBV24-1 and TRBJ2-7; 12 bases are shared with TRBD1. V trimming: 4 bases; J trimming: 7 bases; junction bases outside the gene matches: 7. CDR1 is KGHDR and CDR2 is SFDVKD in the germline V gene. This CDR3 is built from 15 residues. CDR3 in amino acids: CATSDPGQGAREQYF. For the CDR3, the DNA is TGTGCCACCAGTGACCCGGGACAGGGGGCGCGGGAGCAGTACTTC.

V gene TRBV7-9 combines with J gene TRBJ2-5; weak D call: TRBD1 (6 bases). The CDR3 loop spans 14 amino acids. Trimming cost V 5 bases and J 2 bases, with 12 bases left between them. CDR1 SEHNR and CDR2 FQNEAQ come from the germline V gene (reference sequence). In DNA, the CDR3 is TGTGCCAGCAGCCCCGACAGGTTTCAAGAGACCCAGTACTTC. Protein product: CASSPDRFQETQYF.